Listed below are T cell receptor beta chains from one sample, sequenced in a study of T cell clonotyping in hematopoietic cell transplantation. Measured with immunoSEQ multiplex PCR; TCRdb has only the in-frame clones, and not every one. The table records some 76,000 clones, almost 97% of them present only once. The sample in question was peripheral blood mononuclear cells, obtained before stem cell transplant. The receptors come from a woman aged 45 to 65 with acute myeloid leukemia. Some clones in this sample may be carry-over from other donors' samples. Both conserved end residues are part of each CDR3. D genes are given only for firm matches. The size field is filled for only some rows; it gives once, few, many or a size class.

J gene,CDR3 length,clone size,V gene,D gene,CDR3 DNA,CDR3 protein
TRBJ2-7,14,NA,TRBV7-2,NA,TGTGCCAGCAGCTTTGACAGAGACTCCTACGAGCAGTACTTC,CASSFDRDSYEQYF
TRBJ2-2,14,NA,TRBV11-2,NA,TGTGCCAGCAGCTTAGAAGTGAACACCGGGGAGCTGTTTTTT,CASSLEVNTGELFF
TRBJ1-2,13,NA,TRBV5-4,NA,TGTGCCAGCAGCTTGGTGTCCAGGGGCGGCTACACCTTC,CASSLVSRGGYTF
TRBJ2-7,16,NA,TRBV6-5,TRBD1,TGTGCCAGCAGTTCAAGCCCGGGACAGGTGGGAAGGGAGCAGTACTTC,CASSSSPGQVGREQYF
TRBJ2-7,15,NA,TRBV5-1,TRBD1,TGCGCCAGCAGCTCCGACAGGGTACAAACCTACGAGCAGTACTTC,CASSSDRVQTYEQYF
TRBJ2-7,13,NA,TRBV19,TRBD1,TGTGCCAGTAGTACCGACAGGGGCTACGAGCAGTACTTC,CASSTDRGYEQYF
TRBJ2-7,12,NA,TRBV29-1,NA,TGCAGCGTTGAAGTGGGAGGCGACGAGCAGTACTTC,CSVEVGGDEQYF
TRBJ2-1,16,NA,TRBV29-1,NA,TGCAGCGTTGAAGAGGGAAGACGGGCGTCCTACAATGAGCAGTTCTTC,CSVEEGRRASYNEQFF
TRBJ1-5,15,NA,TRBV7-2,NA,TGTGCCAGCAGCTTAGGTCCCAGGGGAGATCAGCCCCAGCATTTT,CASSLGPRGDQPQHF
TRBJ2-2,16,NA,TRBV10-1,TRBD1,TGCGCCAGCAGTGACCCGGGACAGGGGGTCACCGGGGAGCTGTTTTTT,CASSDPGQGVTGELFF
TRBJ1-3,14,NA,TRBV4-1,NA,TGCGCCAGCAGCCAAGATCGTGACGTAGGCACCATATATTTT,CASSQDRDVGTIYF
TRBJ2-2,16,NA,TRBV5-1,NA,TGCGCCAGCAGCCCGGTCCCGGGAGCTAAGACCGGGGAGCTGTTTTTT,CASSPVPGAKTGELFF
TRBJ2-7,12,NA,TRBV7-3,NA,TGTGCCAGCAGCTCGAACTCCCACGAGCAGTACTTC,CASSSNSHEQYF
TRBJ2-2,19,NA,TRBV9,NA,TGTGCCAGCAGCGTATCCGTTTCTTCCGCAAACTACGACGCCGGGGAGCTGTTTTTT,CASSVSVSSANYDAGELFF
TRBJ1-1,13,NA,TRBV19,NA,TGTGCCAGTAGTATAGGGCAGAACACTGAAGCTTTCTTT,CASSIGQNTEAFF
TRBJ2-7,15,NA,TRBV28,NA,TGTGCCAGCGTCCGAGGGCAAGTCGGCTCCTACGAGCAGTACTTC,CASVRGQVGSYEQYF
TRBJ2-3,14,NA,TRBV28,TRBD2,TGTGCCAGCAGCCATAGCGGGTCCACAGATACGCAGTATTTT,CASSHSGSTDTQYF
TRBJ2-5,15,NA,TRBV28,NA,TGTGCCAGCAGCCTAGGAACAAAAGTACAAGAGACCCAGTACTTC,CASSLGTKVQETQYF
TRBJ1-1,12,NA,TRBV6-1,NA,TGTGCCAGCAGTGAAGAGATAGGGAGGGCTTTCTTT,CASSEEIGRAFF
TRBJ1-4,13,NA,TRBV6-6,NA,TGTGCCAGCAGTTACGAGAGGGCTGAAAAACTGTTTTTT,CASSYERAEKLFF
TRBJ1-4,14,NA,TRBV5-4,NA,TGTGCCAGCAGTGTGGGGGGTGGGTATGGAAAACTGTTTTTT,CASSVGGGYGKLFF
TRBJ2-1,14,NA,TRBV10-3,NA,TGTGCCATCAGCACCGGGTCGTTCTCCAATGAGCAGTTCTTC,CAISTGSFSNEQFF
TRBJ2-7,16,NA,TRBV7-9,TRBD2,TGTGCCAGCAGCTTAGGGGCGGGAGGGCCTTTTGACGAGCAGTACTTC,CASSLGAGGPFDEQYF
TRBJ2-4,15,NA,TRBV30,NA,TGTGCCTGGAGTGGGGTGGAAGTAGCCAAAAACATTCAGTACTTC,CAWSGVEVAKNIQYF
TRBJ1-1,16,NA,TRBV7-9,NA,TGTGCCAGCAGCAAAACTCGAGCAGGGGCTAACACTGAAGCTTTCTTT,CASSKTRAGANTEAFF
TRBJ2-7,15,NA,TRBV6-5,TRBD1,TGTGCCAGCAGTTATGCGGACAGGGGAGGGTACGAGCAGTACTTC,CASSYADRGGYEQYF
TRBJ2-1,16,NA,TRBV6-5,TRBD2,TGTGCCAGCAGTTACCGTCGGGGGGACGTTAACGATGAGCAGTTCTTC,CASSYRRGDVNDEQFF
TRBJ1-5,14,NA,TRBV2,TRBD1,TGTGCCAGCAGTCAGGACAGGGCGGGTCAGCCCCAGCATTTT,CASSQDRAGQPQHF
TRBJ2-7,15,NA,TRBV25-1,NA,TGTGCCAGCAGTGAATATGGTCAGAGCTCCTACGAGCAGTACTTC,CASSEYGQSSYEQYF
TRBJ1-5,14,NA,TRBV30,TRBD1,TGTGCCTGGAGTCGACAGGGTGGCAATCAGCCCCAGCATTTT,CAWSRQGGNQPQHF
TRBJ2-7,15,NA,TRBV28,NA,TGTGCCAGCAGCGCCATCCGGGTGGGGGTCTACGAGCAGTACTTC,CASSAIRVGVYEQYF
TRBJ2-1,15,NA,TRBV11-2,NA,TGTGCCAGCAGCCGAGACAGGTCAACCTACAATGAGCAGTTCTTC,CASSRDRSTYNEQFF
TRBJ2-3,11,once,TRBV29-1,NA,TGCAGCGTATACTATGCAGATACGCAGTATTTT,CSVYYADTQYF
TRBJ1-5,13,NA,TRBV27,NA,TGTGCCAGCAGTTTATCTGGGTTGGGGCCCCAGCATTTT,CASSLSGLGPQHF
TRBJ1-1,14,NA,TRBV19,NA,TGTGCCAGTACCCCCTCGGTCCTTAACACTGAAGCTTTCTTT,CASTPSVLNTEAFF
TRBJ1-4,14,few,TRBV13,NA,TGTGCCAGCAGCTTAGGACAGCGAAATGAAAAACTGTTTTTT,CASSLGQRNEKLFF
TRBJ1-6,14,NA,TRBV6-5,NA,TGTGCCAGCAGTTACAAGGGGATCGGTTCACCCCTCCACTTT,CASSYKGIGSPLHF
TRBJ1-3,11,NA,TRBV30,NA,TGTGCCTGGAGTGGACTAAACACCATATATTTT,CAWSGLNTIYF
TRBJ1-2,11,few,TRBV4-2,NA,TGTGCCAGCAGCTTCGGTGGAGGCTACACCTTC,CASSFGGGYTF
TRBJ2-2,14,NA,TRBV28,TRBD1,TGTGCCAGCAGCCGGGACAGGGACACCGGGGAGCTGTTTTTT,CASSRDRDTGELFF
TRBJ1-5,12,NA,TRBV6-1,NA,TGTGCCAGCAGTGGGGTCAATCAGCCCCAGCATTTT,CASSGVNQPQHF
TRBJ2-7,19,NA,TRBV7-8,TRBD2,TGTGCCAGCGGGCTTCTGGGGTGGGGGTCCGGGACTAGCTACTACGAGCAGTACTTC,CASGLLGWGSGTSYYEQYF
TRBJ2-5,10,NA,TRBV20-1,NA,TGCAGTGCCAGCGATTTAACCCAGTACTTC,CSASDLTQYF
TRBJ2-1,14,NA,TRBV6-5,NA,TGTGCCAGCAGTTACTCCTGGACCTACAATGAGCAGTTCTTC,CASSYSWTYNEQFF
TRBJ2-7,14,NA,TRBV19,TRBD2,TGTGCCAGTAGTATGGGCGGGAGCCCCAACGAGCAGTACTTC,CASSMGGSPNEQYF
TRBJ2-7,11,NA,TRBV25-1,NA,TGTGCCAGCAAGCGATTGTACGAGCAGTACTTC,CASKRLYEQYF
TRBJ2-2,15,NA,TRBV7-2,TRBD2,TGTGCCAGCAGCTGGCTAGCGGGGGACACCGGGGAGCTGTTTTTT,CASSWLAGDTGELFF
TRBJ2-5,16,NA,TRBV27,TRBD1,TGTGCCAGCAGTCCAAGGGGACAGGGGGTCCAAGAGACCCAGTACTTC,CASSPRGQGVQETQYF
TRBJ1-5,13,NA,TRBV6-7,NA,TGTGCCAGCAGACTCTCTTTTCTTCAGCCCCAGCATTTT,CASRLSFLQPQHF
TRBJ2-2,16,NA,TRBV27,TRBD1,TGTGCCAGCAGTTTTCGGACAGGGGGCATCACCGGGGAGCTGTTTTTT,CASSFRTGGITGELFF
TRBJ2-7,16,NA,TRBV12-2,NA,TGTGCAAGTCGCTTCTGCAGGCGGTGGGCGTTGCCCGAGCAGTACTTC,CASRFCRRWALPEQYF
TRBJ2-7,14,NA,TRBV30,TRBD1,TGTGCCTGGAGTACTTACTCAGGGGGAAAAGGGCAGTACTTC,CAWSTYSGGKGQYF
TRBJ2-7,15,NA,TRBV4-1,TRBD2,TGCGCCAGCAGCCACTCGACTAGCGGACGCTACGAGCAGTACTTC,CASSHSTSGRYEQYF
TRBJ1-2,15,NA,TRBV28,NA,TGTGCCAGCATCGATAGGGCAGTTCGGGGGAATGGCTACACCTTC,CASIDRAVRGNGYTF
TRBJ1-2,12,NA,TRBV18,NA,TGTGCCAGCTCACTCGGGACAACCGGCTACACCTTC,CASSLGTTGYTF